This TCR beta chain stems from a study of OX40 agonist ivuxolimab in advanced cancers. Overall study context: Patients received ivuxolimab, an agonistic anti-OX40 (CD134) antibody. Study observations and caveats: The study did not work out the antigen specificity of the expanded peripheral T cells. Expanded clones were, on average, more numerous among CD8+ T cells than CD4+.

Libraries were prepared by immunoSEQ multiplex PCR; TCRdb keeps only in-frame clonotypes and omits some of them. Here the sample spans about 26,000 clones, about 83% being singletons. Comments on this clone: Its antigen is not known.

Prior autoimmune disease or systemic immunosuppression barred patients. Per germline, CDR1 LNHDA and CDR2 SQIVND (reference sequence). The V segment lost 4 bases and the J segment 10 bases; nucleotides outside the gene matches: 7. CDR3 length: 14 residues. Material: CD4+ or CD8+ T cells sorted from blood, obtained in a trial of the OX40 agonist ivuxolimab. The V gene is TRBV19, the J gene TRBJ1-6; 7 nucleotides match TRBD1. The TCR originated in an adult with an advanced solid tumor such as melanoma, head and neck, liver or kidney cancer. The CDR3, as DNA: TGTGCCAGTAGTACGACAGGGTTTTGGTCACCCCTCCACTTT. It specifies CASSTTGFWSPLHF. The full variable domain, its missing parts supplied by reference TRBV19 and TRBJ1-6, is DGGITQSPKYLFRKEGQNVTLSCEQNLNHDAMYWYRQDPGQGLRLIYYSQIVNDFQKGDIAEGYSVSREKKESFPLTVTSAQKNPTAFYLCASSTTGFWSPLHFGNGTRLTVT.